The entry that follows covers one T cell receptor (beta chain) sequence. The antigen is undetermined. These data belong to a study of OX40 agonist ivuxolimab in advanced cancers. Deletions cut 3 bases from V and 0 bases from J, with 9 bases between. Germline V gene lookup returns CDR1 MDHEN and CDR2 SYDVKM. The CDR3 runs to 15 residues. Method: immunoSEQ multiplex PCR; TCRdb's copy keeps in-frame clones and lacks some. The data show some 73,000 clones, approximately 86% seen once. Study outcomes and limitations: Averaged across samples, CD8+ T cells carried more expanded clones than CD4+ did. Normalized expansion of T-cell clones was also low for some nonresponders.

The chain uses TRBV28 and TRBJ2-1; D gene unclear. The input for sequencing was CD4+ or CD8+ T cells sorted from blood, taken in a trial of the OX40 agonist ivuxolimab. The sequence derives from an adult with an advanced solid tumor such as melanoma, head and neck, liver or kidney cancer. The CDR3 nucleotides are TGTGCCAGCAGTTTCGGGCAGGACTCCTACAATGAGCAGTTCTTC. The encoded protein is CASSFGQDSYNEQFF.